This T cell receptor beta chain derives from a study of blood T cell repertoires in COVID-19. For the study at large: Nucleic acid was either cDNA or gDNA, and it came from T cells, B-cell-depleted T cells, or PBMCs.

As processed by the authors: Reference gene primers were amplified, and this amplification served to estimate nucleated cell counts. Measured with immunoSEQ multiplex PCR; TCRdb has only the in-frame clones, and not every one. V and J calls and clone size are those listed in that table; D and trimming were worked out from the DNA. The table records some 96,000 clones, less than 90% of them present only once. CDR3 length: 17 amino acids. Germline V CDR1 and CDR2: LGHDT, YNNKEL (reference sequence). With V trimmed by 0 bases and J by 1 base, 6 bases remained unmatched. The V call is TRBV3-1 (or the pseudogene TRBV3-2), the J call TRBJ2-5, with TRBD2 identical over 9 bases. The source is a man of 80 years or more with acute or convalescent COVID-19. The sequenced sample was peripheral blood. CDR3 nucleotide sequence: TGTGCCAGCAGCCAAGATTGGGGGACTAGCTCCCAAGAGACCCAGTACTTC. Amino acids: CASSQDWGTSSQETQYF.